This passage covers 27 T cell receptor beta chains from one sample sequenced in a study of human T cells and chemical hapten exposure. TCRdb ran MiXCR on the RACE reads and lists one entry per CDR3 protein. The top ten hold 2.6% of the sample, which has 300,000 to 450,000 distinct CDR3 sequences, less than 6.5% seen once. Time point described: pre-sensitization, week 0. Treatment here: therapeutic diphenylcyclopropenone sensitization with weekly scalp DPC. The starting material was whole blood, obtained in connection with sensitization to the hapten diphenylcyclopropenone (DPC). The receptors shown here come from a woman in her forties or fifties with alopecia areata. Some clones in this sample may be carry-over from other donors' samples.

The CDR3 here is CASSPPVGGKNTEAFF. The CDR3 coding sequence is TGTGCCAGCAGCCCGCCCGTGGGTGGGAAGAACACTGAAGCTTTCTTT. The chain is built from TRBV9 and TRBJ1-1; D unclear. The germline V gene encodes CDR1 SGDLS and CDR2 YYNGEE. CDR3 size: 16 residues. V was trimmed by 4 bases and J by 1 base, leaving 17 bases between them.

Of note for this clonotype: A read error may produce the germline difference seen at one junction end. The CDR3 DNA reads TGTGCCACCAGTCCCGGGACAGGTCGGTACGAGCAGTACTTC. This sequence encodes CATSPGTGRYEQYF. The rearrangement joins TRBV2 to TRBJ2-7; 8 positions match TRBD1. The V gene's germline CDR1 is SNHLY and CDR2 FYNNEI. The CDR3 runs 14 residues. Supplemented by reference TRBV2 and TRBJ2-7, the full variable domain reads EPEVTQTPSHQVTQMGQEVILRCVPISNHLYFYWYRQILGQKVEFLVSFYNNEISEKSEIFDDQFSVERPDGSNFTLKIRSTKLEDSAMYFCATSPGTGRYEQYFGPGTRLTVT.

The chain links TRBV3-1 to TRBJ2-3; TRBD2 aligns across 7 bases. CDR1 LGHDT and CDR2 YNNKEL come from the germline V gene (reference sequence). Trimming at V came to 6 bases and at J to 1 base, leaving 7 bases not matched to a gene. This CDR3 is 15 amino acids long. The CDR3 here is CASSFRLAGTDTQYF. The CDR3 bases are TGTGCCAGCAGTTTTCGACTAGCAGGCACAGATACGCAGTATTTT.

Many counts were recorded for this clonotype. The CDR3 spells CASSLTGSQETQYF. The CDR3, as DNA: TGCGCCAGCAGTCTGACAGGGTCGCAAGAGACCCAGTACTTC. This chain joins TRBV10-2 and TRBJ2-5; 7 bases fit TRBD1. CDR1 is WSHSY, CDR2 SAAADI, per germline. The CDR3 consists of 14 residues. Losses at the gene ends were 5 bases for V and 2 bases for J; bases not matched to a gene: 5.

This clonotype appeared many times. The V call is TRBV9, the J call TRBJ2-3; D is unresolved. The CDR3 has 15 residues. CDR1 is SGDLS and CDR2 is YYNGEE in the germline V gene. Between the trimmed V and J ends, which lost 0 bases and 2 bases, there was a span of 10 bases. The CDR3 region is CASSVEGSLTDTQYF. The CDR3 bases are TGTGCCAGCAGCGTAGAGGGTAGCCTCACAGATACGCAGTATTTT.

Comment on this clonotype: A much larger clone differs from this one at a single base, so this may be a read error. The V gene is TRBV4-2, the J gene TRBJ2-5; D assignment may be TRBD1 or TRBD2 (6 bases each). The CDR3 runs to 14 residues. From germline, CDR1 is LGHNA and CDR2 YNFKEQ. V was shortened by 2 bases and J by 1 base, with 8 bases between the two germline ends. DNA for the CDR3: TGTGCCAGCAGCCAAAGGGGGGCCCAAGAGACCCAGTACTTC. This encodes CASSQRGAQETQYF.

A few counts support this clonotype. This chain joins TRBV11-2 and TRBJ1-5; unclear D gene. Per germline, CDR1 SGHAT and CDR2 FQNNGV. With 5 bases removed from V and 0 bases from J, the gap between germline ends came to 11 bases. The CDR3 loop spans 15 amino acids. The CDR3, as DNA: TGTGCCAGCAGCGTTAGACGTAGTAGCAATCAGCCCCAGCATTTT. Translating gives CASSVRRSSNQPQHF.

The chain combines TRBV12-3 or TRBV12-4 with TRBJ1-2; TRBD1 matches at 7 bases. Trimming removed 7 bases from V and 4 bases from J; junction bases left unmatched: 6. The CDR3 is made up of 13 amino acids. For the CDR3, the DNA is TGTGCCAGCAACGATGCAGGGGGCTATGGCTACACCTTC. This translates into CASNDAGGYGYTF.

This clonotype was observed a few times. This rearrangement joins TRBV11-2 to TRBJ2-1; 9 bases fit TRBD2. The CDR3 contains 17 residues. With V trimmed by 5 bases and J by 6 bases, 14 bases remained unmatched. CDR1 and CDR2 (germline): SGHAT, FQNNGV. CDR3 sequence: CASSPIPGTSRSNEQFF. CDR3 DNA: TGTGCCAGCAGCCCAATTCCCGGGACTAGCCGGTCCAATGAGCAGTTCTTC. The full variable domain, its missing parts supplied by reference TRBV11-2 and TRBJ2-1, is EAGVAQSPRYKIIEKRQSVAFWCNPISGHATLYWYQQILGQGPKLLIQFQNNGVVDDSQLPKDRFSAERLKGVDSTLKIQPAKLEDSAVYLCASSPIPGTSRSNEQFFGPGTRLTVL.

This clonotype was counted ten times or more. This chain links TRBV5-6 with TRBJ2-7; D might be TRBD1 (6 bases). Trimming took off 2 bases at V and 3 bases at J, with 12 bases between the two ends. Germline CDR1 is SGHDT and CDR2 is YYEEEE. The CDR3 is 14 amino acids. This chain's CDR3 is CASSLQGSGYEQYF. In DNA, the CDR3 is TGTGCCAGCAGCTTACAGGGATCGGGCTACGAGCAGTACTTC.

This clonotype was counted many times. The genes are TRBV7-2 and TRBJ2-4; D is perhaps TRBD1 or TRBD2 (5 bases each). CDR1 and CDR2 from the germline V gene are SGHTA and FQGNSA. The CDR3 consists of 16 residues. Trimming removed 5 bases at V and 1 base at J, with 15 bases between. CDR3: CASSPEGSMAKNIQYF. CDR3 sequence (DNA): TGTGCCAGCAGCCCCGAGGGGTCCATGGCCAAAAACATTCAGTACTTC.

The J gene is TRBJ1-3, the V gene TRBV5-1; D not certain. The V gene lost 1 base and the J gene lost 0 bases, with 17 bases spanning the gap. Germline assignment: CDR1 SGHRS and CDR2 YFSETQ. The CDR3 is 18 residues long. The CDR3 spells CASSLRAPTSLSGNTIYF. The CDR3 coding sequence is TGCGCCAGCAGCTTGAGGGCTCCCACGTCCCTCTCTGGAAACACCATATATTTT.

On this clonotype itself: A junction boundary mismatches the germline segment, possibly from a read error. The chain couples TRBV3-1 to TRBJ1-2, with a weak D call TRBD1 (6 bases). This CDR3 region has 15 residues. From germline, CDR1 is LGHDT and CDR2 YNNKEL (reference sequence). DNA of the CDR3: TGTGCCAGCAGGCAAGGAAGGGGGGCGAACTATGGCTACACCTTC. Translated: CASRQGRGANYGYTF.

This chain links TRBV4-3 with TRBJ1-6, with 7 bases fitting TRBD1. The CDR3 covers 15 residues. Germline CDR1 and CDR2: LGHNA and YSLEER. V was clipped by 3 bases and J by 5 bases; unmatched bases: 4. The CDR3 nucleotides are TGCGCCAGCAGCCAGACCGGGACAGATAATTCACCCCTCCACTTT. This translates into CASSQTGTDNSPLHF.

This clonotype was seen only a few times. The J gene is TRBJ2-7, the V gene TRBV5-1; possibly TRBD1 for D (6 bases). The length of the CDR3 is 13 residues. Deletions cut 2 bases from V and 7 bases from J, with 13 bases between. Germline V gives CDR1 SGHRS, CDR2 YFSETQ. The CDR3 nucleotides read TGCGCCAGCAGCTTAACAGGGCGAGTTGAGCAGTACTTC. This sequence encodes CASSLTGRVEQYF.

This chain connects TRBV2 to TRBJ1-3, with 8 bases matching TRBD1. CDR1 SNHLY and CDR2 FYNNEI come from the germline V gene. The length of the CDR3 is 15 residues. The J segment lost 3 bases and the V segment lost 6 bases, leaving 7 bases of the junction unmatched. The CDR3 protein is CASRVFGQGGNTIYF. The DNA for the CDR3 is TGTGCCAGCAGGGTCTTCGGACAGGGTGGAAACACCATATATTTT.

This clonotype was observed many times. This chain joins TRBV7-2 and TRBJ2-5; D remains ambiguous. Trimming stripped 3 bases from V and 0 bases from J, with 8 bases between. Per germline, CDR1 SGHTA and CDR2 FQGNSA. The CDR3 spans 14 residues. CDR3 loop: CASSFQRYQETQYF. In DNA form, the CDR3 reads TGTGCCAGCAGCTTTCAGAGGTACCAAGAGACCCAGTACTTC.

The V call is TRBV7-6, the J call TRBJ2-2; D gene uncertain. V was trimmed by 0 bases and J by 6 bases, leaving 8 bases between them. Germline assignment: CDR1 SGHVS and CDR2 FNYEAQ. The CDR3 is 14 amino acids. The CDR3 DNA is TGTGCCAGCAGCTTAGCGCCTGAGGCCGGGGAGCTGTTTTTT. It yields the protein CASSLAPEAGELFF.

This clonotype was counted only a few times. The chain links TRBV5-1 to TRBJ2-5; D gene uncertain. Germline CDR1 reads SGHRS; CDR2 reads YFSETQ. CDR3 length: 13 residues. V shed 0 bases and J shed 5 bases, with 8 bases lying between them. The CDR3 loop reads CASSLAAVETQYF. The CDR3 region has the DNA TGCGCCAGCAGCTTGGCGGCTGTGGAGACCCAGTACTTC. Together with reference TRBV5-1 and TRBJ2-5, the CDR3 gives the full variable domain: KAGVTQTPRYLIKTRGQQVTLSCSPISGHRSVSWYQQTPGQGLQFLFEYFSETQRNKGNFPGRFSGRQFSNSRSEMNVSTLELGDSALYLCASSLAAVETQYFGPGTRLLVL.

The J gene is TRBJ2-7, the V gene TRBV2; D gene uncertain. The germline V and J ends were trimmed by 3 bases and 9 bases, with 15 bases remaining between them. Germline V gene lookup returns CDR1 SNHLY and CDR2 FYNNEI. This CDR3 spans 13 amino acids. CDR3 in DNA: TGTGCCAGCAGTGATCCGTCAGGAAAGGGGCAGTACTTC. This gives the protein CASSDPSGKGQYF. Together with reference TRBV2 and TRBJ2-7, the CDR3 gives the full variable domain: EPEVTQTPSHQVTQMGQEVILRCVPISNHLYFYWYRQILGQKVEFLVSFYNNEISEKSEIFDDQFSVERPDGSNFTLKIRSTKLEDSAMYFCASSDPSGKGQYFGPGTRLTVT.

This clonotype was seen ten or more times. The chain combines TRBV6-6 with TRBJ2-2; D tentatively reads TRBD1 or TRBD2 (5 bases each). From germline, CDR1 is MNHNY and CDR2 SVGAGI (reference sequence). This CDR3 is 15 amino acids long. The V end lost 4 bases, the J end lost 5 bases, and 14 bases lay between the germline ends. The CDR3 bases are TGTGCCAGCAGTTTCGGGACGGGACGAACCGGGGAGCTGTTTTTT. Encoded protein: CASSFGTGRTGELFF.

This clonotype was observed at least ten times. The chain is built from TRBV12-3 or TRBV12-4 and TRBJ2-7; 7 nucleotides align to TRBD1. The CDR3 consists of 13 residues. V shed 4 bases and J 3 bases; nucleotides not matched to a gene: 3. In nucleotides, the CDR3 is TGTGCCAGCAGTTCCCGGGACAGCTACGAGCAGTACTTC. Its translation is CASSSRDSYEQYF.

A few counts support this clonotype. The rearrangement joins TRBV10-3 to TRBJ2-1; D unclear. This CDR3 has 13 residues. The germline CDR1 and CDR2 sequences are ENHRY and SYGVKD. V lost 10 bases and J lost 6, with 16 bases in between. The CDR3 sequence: CATWSGEVNEQFF. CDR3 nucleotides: TGTGCCACCTGGTCCGGCGAGGTCAATGAGCAGTTCTTC.

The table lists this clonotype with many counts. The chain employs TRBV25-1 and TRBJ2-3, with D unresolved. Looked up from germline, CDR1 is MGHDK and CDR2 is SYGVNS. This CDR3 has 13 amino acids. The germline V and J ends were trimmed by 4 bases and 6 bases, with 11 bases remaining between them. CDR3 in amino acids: CASSAAFQDTQYF. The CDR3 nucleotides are TGTGCCAGCAGTGCCGCCTTCCAGGATACGCAGTATTTT.

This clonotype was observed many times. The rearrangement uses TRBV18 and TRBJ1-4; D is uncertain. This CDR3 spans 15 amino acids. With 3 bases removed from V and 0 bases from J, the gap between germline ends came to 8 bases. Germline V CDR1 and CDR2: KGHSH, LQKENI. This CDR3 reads CASSPSRATNEKLFF. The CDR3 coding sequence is TGTGCCAGCTCACCCTCACGGGCAACTAATGAAAAACTGTTTTTT. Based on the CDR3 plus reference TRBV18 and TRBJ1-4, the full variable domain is NAGVMQNPRHLVRRRGQEARLRCSPMKGHSHVYWYRQLPEEGLKFMVYLQKENIIDESGMPKERFSAEFPKEGPSILRIQQVVRGDSAAYFCASSPSRATNEKLFFGSGTQLSVL.

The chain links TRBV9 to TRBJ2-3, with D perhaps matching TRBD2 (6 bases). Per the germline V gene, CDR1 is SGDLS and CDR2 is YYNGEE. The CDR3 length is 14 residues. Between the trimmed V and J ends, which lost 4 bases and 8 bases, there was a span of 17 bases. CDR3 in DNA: TGTGCCAGCAGCCCGGGACTTCAACCTGTTACGCAGTATTTT. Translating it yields CASSPGLQPVTQYF. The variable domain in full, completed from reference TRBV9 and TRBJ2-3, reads DSGVTQTPKHLITATGQRVTLRCSPRSGDLSVYWYQQSLDQGLQFLIQYYNGEERAKGNILERFSAQQFPDLHSELNLSSLELGDSALYFCASSPGLQPVTQYFGPGTRLTVL.

The CDR3 protein is CSAVSGTGSDTQYF. In DNA, the CDR3 is TGCAGTGCTGTCTCCGGGACAGGATCAGATACGCAGTATTTT. J is TRBJ2-3 and V is TRBV20-1; 8 nucleotides agree with TRBD1. With 5 bases clipped from V and 4 bases from J, the junction kept 8 bases outside the gene matches. The CDR3 consists of 14 residues. Germline V gene data show CDR1 as DFQATT and CDR2 as SNEGSKA (reference sequence).